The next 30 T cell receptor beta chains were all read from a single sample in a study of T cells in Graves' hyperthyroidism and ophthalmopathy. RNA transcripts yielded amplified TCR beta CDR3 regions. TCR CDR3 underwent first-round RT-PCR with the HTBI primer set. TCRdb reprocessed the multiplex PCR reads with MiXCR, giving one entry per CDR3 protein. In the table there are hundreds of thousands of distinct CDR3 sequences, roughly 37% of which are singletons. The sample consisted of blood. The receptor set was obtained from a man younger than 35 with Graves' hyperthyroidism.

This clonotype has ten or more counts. CDR3 sequence: CASSLWGRGDSPLHF. Here the CDR3 DNA reads TGTGCCAGCAGCTTGTGGGGACGGGGAGATTCACCCCTCCACTTT. The chain is built from TRBV5-6 and TRBJ1-6; a weak D match, TRBD1 (5 bases). This CDR3 region has 15 residues. Deletions cut 1 base from V and 8 bases from J, with 13 bases between. From germline, CDR1 is SGHDT and CDR2 YYEEEE.

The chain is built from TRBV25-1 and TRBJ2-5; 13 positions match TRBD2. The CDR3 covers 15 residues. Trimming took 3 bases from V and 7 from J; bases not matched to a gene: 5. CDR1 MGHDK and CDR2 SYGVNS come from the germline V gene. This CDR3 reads CASSDGRTSGGTQYF. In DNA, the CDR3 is TGTGCCAGCAGTGATGGGAGGACTAGCGGGGGGACCCAGTACTTC.

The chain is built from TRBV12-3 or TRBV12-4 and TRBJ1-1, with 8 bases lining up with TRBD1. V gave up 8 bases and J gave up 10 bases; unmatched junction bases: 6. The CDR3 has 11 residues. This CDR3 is CASLIQGGAFF. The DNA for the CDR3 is TGTGCCAGCTTAATACAGGGGGGAGCTTTCTTT.

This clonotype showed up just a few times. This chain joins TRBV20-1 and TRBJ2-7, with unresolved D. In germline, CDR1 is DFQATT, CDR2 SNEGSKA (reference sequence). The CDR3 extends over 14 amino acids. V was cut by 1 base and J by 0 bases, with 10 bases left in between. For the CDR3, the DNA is TGCAGTGCTAGAGTTACTGTTATCTCCTACGAGCAGTACTTC. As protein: CSARVTVISYEQYF.

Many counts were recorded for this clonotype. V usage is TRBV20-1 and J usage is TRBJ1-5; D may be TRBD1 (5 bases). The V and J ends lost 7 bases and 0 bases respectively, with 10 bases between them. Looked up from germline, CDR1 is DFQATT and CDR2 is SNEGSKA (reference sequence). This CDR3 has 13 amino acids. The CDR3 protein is CSGKGSSNQPQHF. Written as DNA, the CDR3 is TGCAGTGGAAAGGGGTCTAGCAATCAGCCCCAGCATTTT.

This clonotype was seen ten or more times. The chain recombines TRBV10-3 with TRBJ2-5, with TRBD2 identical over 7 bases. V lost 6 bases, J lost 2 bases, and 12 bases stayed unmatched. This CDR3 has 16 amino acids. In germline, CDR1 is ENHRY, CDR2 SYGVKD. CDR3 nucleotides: TGTGCCATCAGGTCAGAGGGCGGGGGTTCTCAAGAGACCCAGTACTTC. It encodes CAIRSEGGGSQETQYF.

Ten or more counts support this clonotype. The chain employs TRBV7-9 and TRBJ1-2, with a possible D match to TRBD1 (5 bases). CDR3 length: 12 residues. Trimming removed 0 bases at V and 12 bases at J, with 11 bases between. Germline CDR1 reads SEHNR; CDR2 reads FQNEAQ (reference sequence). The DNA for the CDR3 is TGTGCCAGCAGCTTAGCCAGGACATCACACACCTTC. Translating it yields CASSLARTSHTF.

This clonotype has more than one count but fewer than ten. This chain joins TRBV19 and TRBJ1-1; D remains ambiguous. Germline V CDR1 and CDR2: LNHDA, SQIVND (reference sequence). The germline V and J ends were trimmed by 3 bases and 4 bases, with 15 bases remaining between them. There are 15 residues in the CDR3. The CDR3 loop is CASSMAGLQSTEAFF. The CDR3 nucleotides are TGTGCCAGTAGTATGGCGGGCCTTCAGAGCACTGAAGCTTTCTTT.

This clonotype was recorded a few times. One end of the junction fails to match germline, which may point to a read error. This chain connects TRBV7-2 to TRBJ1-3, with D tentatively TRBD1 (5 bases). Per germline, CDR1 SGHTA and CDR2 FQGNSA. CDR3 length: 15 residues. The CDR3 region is CASSHPGTGGNTIYF. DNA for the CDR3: TGCGCCAGCAGCCACCCCGGGACGGGAGGAAACACCATATATTTT.

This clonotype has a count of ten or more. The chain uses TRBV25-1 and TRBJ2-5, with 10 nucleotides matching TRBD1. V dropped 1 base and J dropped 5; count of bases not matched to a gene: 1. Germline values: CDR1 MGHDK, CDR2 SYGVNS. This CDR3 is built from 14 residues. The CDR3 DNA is TGTGCCAGCAGTGAATTGGGACAGGGGGAGACCCAGTACTTC. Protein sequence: CASSELGQGETQYF.

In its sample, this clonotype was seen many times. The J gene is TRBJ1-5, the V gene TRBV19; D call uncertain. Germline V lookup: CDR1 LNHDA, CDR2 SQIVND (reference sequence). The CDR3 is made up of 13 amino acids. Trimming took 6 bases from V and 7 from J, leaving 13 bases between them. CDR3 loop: CASSQTTLQPQHF. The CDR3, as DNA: TGTGCCAGTAGCCAGACCACTCTGCAGCCCCAGCATTTT.

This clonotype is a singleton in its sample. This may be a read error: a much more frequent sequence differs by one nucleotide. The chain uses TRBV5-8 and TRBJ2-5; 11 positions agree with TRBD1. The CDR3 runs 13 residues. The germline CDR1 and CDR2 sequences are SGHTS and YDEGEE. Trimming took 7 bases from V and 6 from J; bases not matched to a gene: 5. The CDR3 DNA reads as TGTGCCAGCGGGGGGACAGGGGGACAGACCCAGTACTTC. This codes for CASGGTGGQTQYF. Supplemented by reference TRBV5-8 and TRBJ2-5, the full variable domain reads EAGVTQSPTHLIKTRGQQATLRCSPISGHTSVYWYQQALGLGLQFLLWYDEGEERNRGNFPPRFSGRQFPNYSSELNVNALELEDSALYLCASGGTGGQTQYFGPGTRLLVL.

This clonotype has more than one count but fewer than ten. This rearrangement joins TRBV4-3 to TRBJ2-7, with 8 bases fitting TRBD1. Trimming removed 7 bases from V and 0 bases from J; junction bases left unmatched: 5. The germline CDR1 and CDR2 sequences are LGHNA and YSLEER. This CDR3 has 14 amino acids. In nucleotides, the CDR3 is TGCGCCAGCACCTCGGACAGGGACTCCTACGAGCAGTACTTC. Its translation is CASTSDRDSYEQYF.

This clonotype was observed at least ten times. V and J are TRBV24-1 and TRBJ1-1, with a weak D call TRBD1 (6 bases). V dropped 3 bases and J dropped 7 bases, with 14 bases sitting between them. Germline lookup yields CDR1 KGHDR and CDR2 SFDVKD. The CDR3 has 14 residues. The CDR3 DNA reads TGTGCCACCAGTGATCGGGGGGGGGCTGGTGAAGCTTTCTTT. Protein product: CATSDRGGAGEAFF.

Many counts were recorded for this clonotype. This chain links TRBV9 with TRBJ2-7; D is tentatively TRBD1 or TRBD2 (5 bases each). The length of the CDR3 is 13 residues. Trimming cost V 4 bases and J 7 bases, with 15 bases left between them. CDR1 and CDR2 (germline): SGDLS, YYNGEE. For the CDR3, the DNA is TGTGCCAGCAGCCGCACCTCAGGGAGAGAGCAGTACTTC. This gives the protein CASSRTSGREQYF.

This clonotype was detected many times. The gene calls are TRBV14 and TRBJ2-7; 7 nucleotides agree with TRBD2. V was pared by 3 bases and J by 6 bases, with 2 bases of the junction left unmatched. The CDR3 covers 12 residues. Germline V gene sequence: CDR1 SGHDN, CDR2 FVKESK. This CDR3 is CASSQSSGEQYF. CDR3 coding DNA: TGTGCCAGCAGCCAGTCTAGCGGCGAGCAGTACTTC.

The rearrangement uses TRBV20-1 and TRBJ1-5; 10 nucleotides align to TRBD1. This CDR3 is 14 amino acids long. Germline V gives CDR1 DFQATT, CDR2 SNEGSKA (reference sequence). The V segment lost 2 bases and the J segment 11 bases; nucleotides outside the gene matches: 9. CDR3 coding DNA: TGCAGTGCTAGATTATCGGACAGGGGGGAAGCCCAGCATTTT. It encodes CSARLSDRGEAQHF.

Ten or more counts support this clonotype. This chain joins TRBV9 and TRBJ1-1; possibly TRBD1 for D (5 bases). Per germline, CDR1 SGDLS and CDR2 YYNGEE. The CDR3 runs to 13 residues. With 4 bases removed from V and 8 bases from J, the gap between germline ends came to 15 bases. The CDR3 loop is CASSRQGFGEAFF. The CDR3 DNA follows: TGTGCCAGCAGCCGTCAGGGATTTGGGGAAGCTTTCTTT.

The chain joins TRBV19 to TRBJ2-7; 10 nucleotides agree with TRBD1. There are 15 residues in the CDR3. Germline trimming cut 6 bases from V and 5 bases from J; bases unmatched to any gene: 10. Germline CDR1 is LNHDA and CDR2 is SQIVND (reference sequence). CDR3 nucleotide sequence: TGTGCCAGTAGGGTCGGACAGGGGGGATCGGACGAGCAGTACTTC. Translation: CASRVGQGGSDEQYF.

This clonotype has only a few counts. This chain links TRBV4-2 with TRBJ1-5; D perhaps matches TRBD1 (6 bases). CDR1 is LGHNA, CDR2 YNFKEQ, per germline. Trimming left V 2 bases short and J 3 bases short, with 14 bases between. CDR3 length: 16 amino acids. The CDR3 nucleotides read TGTGCCAGCAGCCAACCAGATCAGGGGTTCAATCAGCCCCAGCATTTT. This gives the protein CASSQPDQGFNQPQHF.

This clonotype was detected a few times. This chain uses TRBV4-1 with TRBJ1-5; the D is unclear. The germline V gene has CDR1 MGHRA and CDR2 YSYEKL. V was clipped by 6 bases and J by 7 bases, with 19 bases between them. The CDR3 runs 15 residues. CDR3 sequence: CASRREHRRTQPQHF. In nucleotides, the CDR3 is TGCGCCAGCAGGCGGGAGCATCGGAGAACGCAGCCCCAGCATTTT.

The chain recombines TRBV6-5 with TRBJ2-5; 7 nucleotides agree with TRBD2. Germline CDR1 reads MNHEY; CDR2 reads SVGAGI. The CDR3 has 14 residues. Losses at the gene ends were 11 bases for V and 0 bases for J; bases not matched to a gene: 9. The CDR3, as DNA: TGTGCCTGTCCCGGGGGGTTGAACCAAGAGACCCAGTACTTC. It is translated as CACPGGLNQETQYF.

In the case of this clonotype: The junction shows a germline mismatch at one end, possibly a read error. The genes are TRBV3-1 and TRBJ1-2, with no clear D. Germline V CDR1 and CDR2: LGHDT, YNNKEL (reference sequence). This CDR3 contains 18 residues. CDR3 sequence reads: CASSQVGRRRARSYGYTF. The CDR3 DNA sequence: TGCGCCAGCAGCCAAGTTGGTCGCCGCCGGGCACGATCCTATGGCTACACCTTC.

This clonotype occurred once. CDR3 protein: CASSVGGLAGAYEQYF. The CDR3 nucleotides read TGTGCCAGCAGCGTAGGGGGACTAGCGGGAGCCTACGAGCAGTACTTC. V gene TRBV9 combines with J gene TRBJ2-7; 14 nucleotides line up with TRBD2. Germline V gene data show CDR1 as SGDLS and CDR2 as YYNGEE. CDR3 length equals 16 residues. J was trimmed by 2 bases and V by 0 bases; bases with no gene match: 1.

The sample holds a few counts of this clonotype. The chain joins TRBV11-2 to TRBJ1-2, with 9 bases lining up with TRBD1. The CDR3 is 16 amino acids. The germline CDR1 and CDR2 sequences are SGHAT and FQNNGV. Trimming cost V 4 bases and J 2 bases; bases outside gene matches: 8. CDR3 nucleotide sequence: TGTGCCAGCAGCTACCACCGGACAGGGGTCAACTATGGCTACACCTTC. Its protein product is CASSYHRTGVNYGYTF.

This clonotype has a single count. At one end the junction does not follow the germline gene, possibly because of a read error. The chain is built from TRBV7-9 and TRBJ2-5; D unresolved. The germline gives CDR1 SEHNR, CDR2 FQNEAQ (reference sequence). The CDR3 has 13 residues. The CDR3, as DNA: TGTGACAGCAGCCCCGGGCCCCGAGAGACCCAGTACTTC. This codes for CDSSPGPRETQYF.

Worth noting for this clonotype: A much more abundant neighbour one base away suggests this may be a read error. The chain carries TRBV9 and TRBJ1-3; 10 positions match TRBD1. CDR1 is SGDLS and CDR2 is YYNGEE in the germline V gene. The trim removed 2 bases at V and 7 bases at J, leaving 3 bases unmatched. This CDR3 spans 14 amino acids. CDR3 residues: CASSVRQGANTIYF. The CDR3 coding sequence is TGTGCCAGCAGCGTGCGACAGGGGGCCAACACCATATATTTT.

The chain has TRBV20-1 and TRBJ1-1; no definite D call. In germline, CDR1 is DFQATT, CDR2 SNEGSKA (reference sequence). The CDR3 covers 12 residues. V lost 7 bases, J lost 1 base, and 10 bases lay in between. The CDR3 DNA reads TGCAGTGTGCCCCGAAAGAACACTGAAGCTTTCTTT. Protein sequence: CSVPRKNTEAFF.

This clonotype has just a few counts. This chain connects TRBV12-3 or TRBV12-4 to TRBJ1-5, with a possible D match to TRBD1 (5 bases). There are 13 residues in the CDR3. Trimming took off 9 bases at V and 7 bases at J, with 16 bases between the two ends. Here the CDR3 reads CASGGQGRQPQHF. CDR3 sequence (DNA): TGTGCCAGTGGGGGTCAGGGCCGGCAGCCCCAGCATTTT.

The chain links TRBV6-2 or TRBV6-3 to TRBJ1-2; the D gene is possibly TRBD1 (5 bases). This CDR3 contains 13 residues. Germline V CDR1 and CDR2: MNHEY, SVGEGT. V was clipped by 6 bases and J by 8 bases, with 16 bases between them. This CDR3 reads CASSPGTMGGYTF. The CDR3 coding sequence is TGTGCCAGCAGCCCCGGGACGATGGGAGGCTACACCTTC.